The 29 T cell receptor beta chains below come from one sample, sequenced in a study of T cells in Graves' hyperthyroidism and ophthalmopathy. Regions amplified from RNA transcripts were the TCR beta CDR3 regions. The TCR CDR3 was amplified in a first-round RT-PCR using the HTBI primer set. MiXCR, applied by TCRdb to the multiplex PCR reads, yields one record per CDR3 protein. The sample includes about 320,000 distinct CDR3 sequences, 16% of them seen just once. The sequencing sample was made of blood. The receptor source for this set is a man under 40 with Graves' hyperthyroidism.

About this clonotype itself: A much larger clone sits a single nucleotide away, making a read error possible. This chain links TRBV6-9 with TRBJ1-6; possible D gene TRBD1, 6 bases. From germline, CDR1 is MNHGY and CDR2 SVAAGI. Trimming stripped 3 bases from V and 10 bases from J, with 10 bases between. The length of the CDR3 is 13 residues. The CDR3 sequence: CASSYLRGSPLHF. The CDR3 bases are TGTGCCAGCAGTTACCTCAGGGGCTCACCCCTCCACTTT.

The chain combines TRBV6-2 or TRBV6-3 with TRBJ2-2; 10 nucleotides line up with TRBD2. With 6 bases clipped from V and 5 bases from J, the junction kept 6 bases outside the gene matches. Germline V CDR1 and CDR2: MNHEY, SVGEGT. This CDR3 has 15 amino acids. In DNA form, the CDR3 reads TGTGCCAGCAGCGAAAGAGCGGGAGGGACCGGGGAGCTGTTTTTT. Its protein is CASSERAGGTGELFF.

The CDR3: CASSVTGGRTEAFF. The CDR3 DNA reads as TGTGCCAGCAGCGTAACAGGGGGCAGAACTGAAGCTTTCTTT. The V call is TRBV7-8, the J call TRBJ1-1; 9 bases line up with TRBD1. J lost 5 bases, V lost 5 bases, and 6 bases had no gene match. This CDR3 spans 14 amino acids. Germline loops: CDR1 SGHVS, CDR2 FQNEAQ. Looking up the rest from reference TRBV7-8 and TRBJ1-1 gives the full variable domain: GAGVSQSPRYKVAKRGQDVALRCDPISGHVSLFWYQQALGQGPEFLTYFQNEAQLDKSGLPSDRFFAERPEGSVSTLKIQRTQQEDSAVYLCASSVTGGRTEAFFGQGTRLTVV.

The table lists this clonotype with many counts. The V call is TRBV6-1, the J call TRBJ1-1; D might be TRBD1 (5 bases). The V end was cut by 4 bases, the J end by 10 bases, with 16 bases between. Germline V gives CDR1 MNHNS, CDR2 SASEGT. The CDR3 length is 13 residues. The CDR3 sequence is CASSGTTGGVAFF. The CDR3 nucleotides are TGTGCCAGCAGTGGGACAACGGGGGGTGTAGCTTTCTTT.

This clonotype was recorded at least ten times. The CDR3 DNA sequence: TGTGCCAGCAGCCGCTGGGACAGGGACTACGAGCAGTACTTC. As protein: CASSRWDRDYEQYF. J is TRBJ2-7 and V is TRBV3-1, with 9 nucleotides matching TRBD1. After removal of 4 bases from V and 3 bases from J, the junction contained 4 bases not matched to a gene. Germline V gene lookup returns CDR1 LGHDT and CDR2 YNNKEL (reference sequence). The CDR3 runs 14 residues.

The V and J genes are TRBV11-3 and TRBJ2-1; tentatively, D is TRBD2 (7 bases). V lost 5 bases to trimming and J lost 7 bases, with 18 bases between them. The CDR3 consists of 15 residues. In germline, CDR1 is SGHNT, CDR2 YENEEA. The CDR3, as DNA: TGTGCCAGCAGCACCGGGGGGCGCAGGGCGAATGAGCAGTTCTTC. Residues: CASSTGGRRANEQFF. The full variable domain, with the rest looked up from reference TRBV11-3 and TRBJ2-1, is EAGVVQSPRYKIIEKKQPVAFWCNPISGHNTLYWYLQNLGQGPELLIRYENEEAVDDSQLPKDRFSAERLKGVDSTLKIQPAELGDSAVYLCASSTGGRRANEQFFGPGTRLTVL.

This clonotype was observed many times. The chain couples TRBV11-2 to TRBJ2-7; D perhaps matches TRBD2 (5 bases). The ends were cut back, 5 bases at V and 2 bases at J, with 13 bases in the middle. Germline CDR1 reads SGHAT; CDR2 reads FQNNGV. CDR3 size: 14 residues. The CDR3 reads CASSLYREPYEQYF. In nucleotides, the CDR3 is TGTGCCAGCAGCCTTTACCGGGAACCCTACGAGCAGTACTTC.

This clonotype was picked up a small number of times. This chain connects TRBV11-3 to TRBJ2-7; D uncertain. Germline CDR1 and CDR2: SGHNT and YENEEA. The CDR3 is 13 residues long. V was clipped by 9 bases and J by 0 bases, with 12 bases between them. CDR3 bases: TGTGCCAGTCAATGGCGGAACTCCTACGAGCAGTACTTC. Amino acid sequence: CASQWRNSYEQYF. Full variable domain (missing parts from reference TRBV11-3 and TRBJ2-7): EAGVVQSPRYKIIEKKQPVAFWCNPISGHNTLYWYLQNLGQGPELLIRYENEEAVDDSQLPKDRFSAERLKGVDSTLKIQPAELGDSAVYLCASQWRNSYEQYFGPGTRLTVT.

This clonotype was detected only a few times. The chain joins TRBV5-1 to TRBJ2-1; 13 nucleotides align to TRBD2. The germline CDR1 and CDR2 sequences are SGHRS and YFSETQ. V trimming: 3 bases; J trimming: 7 bases; junction bases outside the gene matches: 4. This CDR3 has 15 amino acids. The CDR3 region is CASSSTSGRENEQFF. As DNA, the CDR3 is TGCGCCAGCAGCTCAACTAGCGGGAGGGAGAATGAGCAGTTCTTC.

The chain recombines TRBV5-6 with TRBJ2-4, with 8 bases identical to TRBD2. J was trimmed by 12 bases and V by 3 bases; bases with no gene match: 8. This CDR3 comprises 13 residues. Germline assignment: CDR1 SGHDT and CDR2 YYEEEE. The CDR3 bases are TGTGCCAGCAGCTCCTCGGGGGGGACGCATCAGTACTTC. This gives the protein CASSSSGGTHQYF.

This clonotype was recorded at least ten times. This rearrangement joins TRBV2 to TRBJ1-1; D possibly corresponds to TRBD1 (5 bases). In germline, CDR1 is SNHLY, CDR2 FYNNEI. The V end was cut by 11 bases, the J end by 1 base, with 14 bases between. CDR3 length equals 13 residues. CDR3 nucleotide sequence: TGTGCCGGGAGAGGGCAGGGGAACACTGAAGCTTTCTTT. Its translation: CAGRGQGNTEAFF.

The gene calls are TRBV12-5 and TRBJ2-7; the D gene is possibly TRBD1 (7 bases). V was shortened by 0 bases and J by 4 bases, with 19 bases between the two germline ends. CDR1 is LGHNT, CDR2 FRNRAP, per germline. This CDR3 contains 17 residues. Written as DNA, the CDR3 is TGTGCTAGTGGTTTGGTACTGTCGCGGGACAGCCCTTACGAGCAGTACTTC. The encoded protein is CASGLVLSRDSPYEQYF. Using reference TRBV12-5 and TRBJ2-7 for the parts outside the CDR3, the full variable domain is DARVTQTPRHKVTEMGQEVTMRCQPILGHNTVFWYRQTMMQGLELLAYFRNRAPLDDSGMPKDRFSAEMPDATLATLKIQPSEPRDSAVYFCASGLVLSRDSPYEQYFGPGTRLTVT.

This clonotype was recorded many times. The chain combines TRBV7-9 with TRBJ2-7; D gene uncertain. From germline, CDR1 is SEHNR and CDR2 FQNEAQ (reference sequence). This CDR3 spans 13 amino acids. V was cut by 2 bases and J by 5 bases, with 10 bases left in between. CDR3 nucleotides: TGTGCCAGCAGCTTAAGGCCGGCGGACGAGCAGTACTTC. It encodes CASSLRPADEQYF.

This chain connects TRBV5-1 to TRBJ2-1; TRBD2 matches 12 bases. Germline CDR1 is SGHRS and CDR2 is YFSETQ. The V gene end was trimmed by 0 bases and the J gene end by 2 bases; junction bases not matched to a gene: 3. The CDR3 extends over 17 amino acids. CDR3 amino acids: CASSLVPSGRAYNEQFF. The CDR3 DNA follows: TGCGCCAGCAGCTTGGTTCCTAGCGGGAGGGCCTACAATGAGCAGTTCTTC.

Ten or more counts support this clonotype. The rearrangement links TRBV5-1 to TRBJ2-7, with D maybe TRBD1 (6 bases). This CDR3 has 15 amino acids. The V end lost 0 bases, the J end lost 2 bases, and 12 bases lay between the germline ends. CDR1 is SGHRS and CDR2 is YFSETQ in the germline V gene. The CDR3 here is CASSLEGQRAYEQYF. The CDR3 DNA reads TGCGCCAGCAGCTTGGAAGGACAGCGTGCCTACGAGCAGTACTTC.

This clonotype appeared many times. This rearrangement joins TRBV12-5 to TRBJ1-2; tentative D call: TRBD1 (5 bases). Trimming took 6 bases from V and 5 from J, leaving 16 bases between them. Germline V gives CDR1 LGHNT, CDR2 FRNRAP. This CDR3 has 14 residues. In nucleotides, the CDR3 is TGTGCTAGTGGGCCTCCGGGACGCCTGTATGGCTACACCTTC. This codes for CASGPPGRLYGYTF. The variable domain in full, with the rest retrieved from reference TRBV12-5 and TRBJ1-2, is DARVTQTPRHKVTEMGQEVTMRCQPILGHNTVFWYRQTMMQGLELLAYFRNRAPLDDSGMPKDRFSAEMPDATLATLKIQPSEPRDSAVYFCASGPPGRLYGYTFGSGTRLTVV.

The V call is TRBV7-3, the J call TRBJ2-1; TRBD2 matches 9 bases. The CDR3 contains 13 residues. The V gene end was trimmed by 0 bases and the J gene end by 13 bases; junction bases not matched to a gene: 4. Germline CDR1 reads SGHTA; CDR2 reads FQGTGA. The CDR3 nucleotides read TGTGCCAGCAGCTTAACGGCGGGAGGGCCTCAGTTCTTC. Protein sequence: CASSLTAGGPQFF.

This clonotype showed up just a few times. J is TRBJ2-5 and V is TRBV29-1, with D perhaps matching TRBD2 (6 bases). Between the trimmed V and J ends, which lost 4 bases and 5 bases, there was a span of 14 bases. CDR1 and CDR2 from the germline V gene are SQVTM and ANQGSEA. The CDR3 is 13 amino acids. CDR3 nucleotides: TGCAGCGTTGTCGCTAGCGCCCTGGAGACCCAGTACTTC. Its translation is CSVVASALETQYF.

For this clonotype: A much larger clone differs from this one at a single base, so this may be a read error. The CDR3 end shows no conserved phenylalanine or tryptophan, and so a read error is likely. The V and J genes are TRBV27 and TRBJ2-7, with D possibly matching TRBD2 (6 bases). The CDR3 length is 14 residues. With 5 bases removed from V and 7 bases from J, the gap between germline ends came to 18 bases. Germline V gene sequence: CDR1 MNHEY, CDR2 SMNVEV (reference sequence). In nucleotides, the CDR3 is TGTGCCAGCAGTACGTTTAAAGGGGCGGGAGAGCAGTACCTC. Translating gives CASSTFKGAGEQYL.

This clonotype appeared many times. This rearrangement joins TRBV2 to TRBJ2-3, with 15 bases lining up with TRBD2. The CDR3 contains 17 residues. Germline V gene lookup returns CDR1 SNHLY and CDR2 FYNNEI. J was trimmed by 4 bases and V by 6 bases; bases with no gene match: 8. The CDR3 loop reads CASSGLAGGPISDTQYF. As DNA, the CDR3 is TGTGCCAGCAGCGGACTAGCGGGAGGGCCTATCTCAGATACGCAGTATTTT.

Note on this clonotype: Compared with germline, one end of the junction differs, possibly owing to a read error. The V gene is TRBV7-9, the J gene TRBJ2-3, with D maybe TRBD2 (5 bases). Germline CDR1 reads SEHNR; CDR2 reads FQNEAQ (reference sequence). The CDR3 totals 15 residues. The CDR3 bases are TGCGCCAGCAGCCAAGCGGAGAGGGAAGCAGATACGCAGTATTTT. Encoded protein: CASSQAEREADTQYF.

The chain combines TRBV20-1 with TRBJ2-2; perhaps TRBD2 as D (6 bases). The CDR3 totals 14 residues. The V end was cut by 3 bases, the J end by 1 base, with 9 bases between. Germline lookup yields CDR1 DFQATT and CDR2 SNEGSKA (reference sequence). CDR3 protein: CSASGRGNTGELFF. The CDR3, as DNA: TGCAGTGCTAGCGGGAGAGGGAACACCGGGGAGCTGTTTTTT.

This clonotype was observed many times. The chain links TRBV30 to TRBJ1-1; D is ambiguous. The germline V gene encodes CDR1 GTSNPN and CDR2 SVGIG (reference sequence). The V end lost 4 bases, the J end lost 7 bases, and 7 bases lay between the germline ends. There are 10 residues in the CDR3. CDR3 bases: TGTGCCTGGATGGGTCATGAAGCTTTCTTT. Translated: CAWMGHEAFF.

CDR3: CASSFEGNEQFF. Written as DNA, the CDR3 is TGTGCCAGCAGTTTTGAGGGGAATGAGCAGTTCTTC. The V gene is TRBV12-3 or TRBV12-4, the J gene TRBJ2-1, with D perhaps TRBD1 or TRBD2 (5 bases each). V was shortened by 3 bases and J by 7 bases, with 7 bases between the two germline ends. This CDR3 contains 12 residues.

This clonotype was seen a handful of times. The CDR3 reads CSVGMGLAEETQYF. For the CDR3, the DNA is TGCAGCGTTGGGATGGGACTAGCGGAAGAGACCCAGTACTTC. The rearrangement joins TRBV29-1 to TRBJ2-5; 11 bases line up with TRBD2. J was trimmed by 3 bases and V by 4 bases; bases with no gene match: 4. The CDR3 covers 14 residues. CDR1 is SQVTM and CDR2 is ANQGSEA in the germline V gene.

This chain links TRBV7-6 with TRBJ2-1; the D gene is possibly TRBD2 (6 bases). Germline V gene sequence: CDR1 SGHVS, CDR2 FNYEAQ. The CDR3 runs to 14 residues. Trimming removed 0 bases at V and 9 bases at J, with 12 bases between. The CDR3 loop is CASSLAWGEGEQFF. The CDR3 nucleotides are TGTGCCAGCAGCTTAGCGTGGGGGGAAGGTGAGCAGTTCTTC.

The table lists this clonotype with many counts. Sequence at one end of the junction differs from germline and may be a read error. This rearrangement joins TRBV5-1 to TRBJ2-1; D perhaps matches TRBD2 (5 bases). Germline V lookup: CDR1 SGHRS, CDR2 YFSETQ. This CDR3 is 13 amino acids long. CDR3 sequence: CASSLGAGNEQFF. DNA of the CDR3: TGTGCCAGCAGCTTAGGCGCGGGCAATGAGCAGTTCTTC.

In this sample, this clonotype turned up a few times. The rearrangement uses TRBV15 and TRBJ2-7; D is unclear. The CDR3 loop spans 13 amino acids. CDR1 and CDR2 from the germline V gene are LNHNV and YYDKDF (reference sequence). Between the trimmed V and J ends, which lost 1 base and 6 bases, there was a span of 10 bases. CDR3 loop: CATSRARQSEQYF. The DNA for the CDR3 is TGTGCCACCAGCAGAGCGCGCCAGAGCGAGCAGTACTTC.

This clonotype was seen more than once but under ten times. This rearrangement joins TRBV7-8 to TRBJ2-5; D is undetermined. Looked up from germline, CDR1 is SGHVS and CDR2 is FQNEAQ. This CDR3 contains 14 residues. V was trimmed by 2 bases and J by 2 bases, leaving 9 bases between them. CDR3 sequence reads: CASSLFRNQETQYF. CDR3 DNA sequence: TGTGCCAGCAGCTTATTCAGGAATCAAGAGACCCAGTACTTC. The entire variable domain, with the rest obtained from reference TRBV7-8 and TRBJ2-5, is as follows: GAGVSQSPRYKVAKRGQDVALRCDPISGHVSLFWYQQALGQGPEFLTYFQNEAQLDKSGLPSDRFFAERPEGSVSTLKIQRTQQEDSAVYLCASSLFRNQETQYFGPGTRLLVL.